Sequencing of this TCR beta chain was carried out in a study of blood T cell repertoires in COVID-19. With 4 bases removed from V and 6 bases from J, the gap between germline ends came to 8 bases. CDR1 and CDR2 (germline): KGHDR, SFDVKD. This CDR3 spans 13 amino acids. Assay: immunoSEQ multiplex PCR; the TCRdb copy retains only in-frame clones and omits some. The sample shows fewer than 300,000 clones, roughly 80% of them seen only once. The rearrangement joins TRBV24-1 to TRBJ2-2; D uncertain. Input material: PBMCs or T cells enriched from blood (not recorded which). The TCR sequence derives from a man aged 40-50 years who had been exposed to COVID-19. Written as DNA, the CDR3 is TGTGCCACCAGTGACACACTACCCGGGGAGCTGTTTTTT. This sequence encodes CATSDTLPGELFF.